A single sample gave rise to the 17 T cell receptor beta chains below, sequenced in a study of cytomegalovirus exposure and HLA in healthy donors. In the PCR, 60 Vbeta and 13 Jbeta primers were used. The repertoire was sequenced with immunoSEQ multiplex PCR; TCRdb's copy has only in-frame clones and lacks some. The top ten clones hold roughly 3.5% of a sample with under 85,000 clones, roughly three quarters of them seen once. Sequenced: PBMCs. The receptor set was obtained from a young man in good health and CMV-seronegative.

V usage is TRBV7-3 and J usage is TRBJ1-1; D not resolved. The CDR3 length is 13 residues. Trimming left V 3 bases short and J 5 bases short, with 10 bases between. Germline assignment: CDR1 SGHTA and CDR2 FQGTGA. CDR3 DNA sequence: TGTGCCAGCAGCTTGACACCGCGAACTGAAGCTTTCTTT. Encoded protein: CASSLTPRTEAFF.

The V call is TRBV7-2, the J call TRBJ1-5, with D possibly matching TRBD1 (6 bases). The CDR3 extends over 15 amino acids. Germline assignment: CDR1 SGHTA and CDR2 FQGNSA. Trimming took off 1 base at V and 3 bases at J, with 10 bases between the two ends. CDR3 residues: CASSLEQGINQPQHF. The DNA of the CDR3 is TGTGCCAGCAGCTTAGAGCAGGGGATCAATCAGCCCCAGCATTTT. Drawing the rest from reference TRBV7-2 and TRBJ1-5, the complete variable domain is GAGVSQSPSNKVTEKGKDVELRCDPISGHTALYWYRQSLGQGLEFLIYFQGNSAPDKSGLPSDRFSAERTGGSVSTLTIQRTQQEDSAVYLCASSLEQGINQPQHFGDGTRLSIL.

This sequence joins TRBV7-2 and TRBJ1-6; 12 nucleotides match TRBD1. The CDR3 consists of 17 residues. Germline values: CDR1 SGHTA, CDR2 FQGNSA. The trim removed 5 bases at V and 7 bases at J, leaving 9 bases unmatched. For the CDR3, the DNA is TGTGCCAGCAGCCCAACAGGGACAGGGGGCGGCAATTCACCCCTCCACTTT. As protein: CASSPTGTGGGNSPLHF. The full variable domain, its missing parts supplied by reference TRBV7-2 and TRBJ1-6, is GAGVSQSPSNKVTEKGKDVELRCDPISGHTALYWYRQSLGQGLEFLIYFQGNSAPDKSGLPSDRFSAERTGGSVSTLTIQRTQQEDSAVYLCASSPTGTGGGNSPLHFGNGTRLTVT.

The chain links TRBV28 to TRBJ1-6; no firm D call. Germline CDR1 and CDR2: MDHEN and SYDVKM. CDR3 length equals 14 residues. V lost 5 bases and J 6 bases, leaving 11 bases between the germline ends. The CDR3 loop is CASSGPGFNSPLHF. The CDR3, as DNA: TGTGCCAGCAGTGGCCCCGGGTTTAATTCACCCCTCCACTTT.

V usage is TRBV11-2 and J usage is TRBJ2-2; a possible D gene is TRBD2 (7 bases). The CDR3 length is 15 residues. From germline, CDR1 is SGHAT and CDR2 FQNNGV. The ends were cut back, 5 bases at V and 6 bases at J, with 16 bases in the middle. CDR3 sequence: CASSQGGGPSGELFF. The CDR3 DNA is TGTGCCAGCAGCCAAGGGGGGGGGCCTTCCGGGGAGCTGTTTTTT.

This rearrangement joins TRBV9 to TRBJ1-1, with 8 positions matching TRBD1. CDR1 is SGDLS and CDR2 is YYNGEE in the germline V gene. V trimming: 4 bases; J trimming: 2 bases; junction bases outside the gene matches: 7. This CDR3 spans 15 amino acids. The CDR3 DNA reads TGTGCCAGCAGCTCCCGACAGGGGTCAAACACTGAAGCTTTCTTT. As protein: CASSSRQGSNTEAFF. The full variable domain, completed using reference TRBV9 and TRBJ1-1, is DSGVTQTPKHLITATGQRVTLRCSPRSGDLSVYWYQQSLDQGLQFLIQYYNGEERAKGNILERFSAQQFPDLHSELNLSSLELGDSALYFCASSSRQGSNTEAFFGQGTRLTVV.

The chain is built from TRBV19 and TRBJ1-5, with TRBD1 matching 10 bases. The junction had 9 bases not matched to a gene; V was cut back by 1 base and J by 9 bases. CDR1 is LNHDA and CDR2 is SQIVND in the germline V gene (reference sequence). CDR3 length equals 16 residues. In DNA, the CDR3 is TGTGCCAGTAGTATAGGCAGGACAGGGGGACTAGGGCCCCAGCATTTT. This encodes CASSIGRTGGLGPQHF.

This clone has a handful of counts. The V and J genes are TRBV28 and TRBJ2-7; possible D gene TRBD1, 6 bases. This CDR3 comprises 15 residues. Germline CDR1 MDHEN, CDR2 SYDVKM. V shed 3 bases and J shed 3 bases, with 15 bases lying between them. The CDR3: CASSFNPGTLYEQYV. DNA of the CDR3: TGTGCCAGCAGTTTCAACCCCGGGACACTCTACGAGCAGTACGTC.

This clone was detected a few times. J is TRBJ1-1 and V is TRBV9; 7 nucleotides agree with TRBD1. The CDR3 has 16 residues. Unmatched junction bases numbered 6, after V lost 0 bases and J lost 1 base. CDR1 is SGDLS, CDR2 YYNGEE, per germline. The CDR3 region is CASSVGAGGQNTEAFF. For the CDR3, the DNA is TGTGCCAGCAGCGTAGGGGCAGGGGGTCAGAACACTGAAGCTTTCTTT.

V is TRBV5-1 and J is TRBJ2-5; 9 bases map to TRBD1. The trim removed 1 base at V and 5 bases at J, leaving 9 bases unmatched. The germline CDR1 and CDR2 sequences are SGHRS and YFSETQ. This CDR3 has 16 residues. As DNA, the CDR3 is TGCGCCAGCAGCTTGTCCGGACAGGGGCAATGGGAGACCCAGTACTTC. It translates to CASSLSGQGQWETQYF.

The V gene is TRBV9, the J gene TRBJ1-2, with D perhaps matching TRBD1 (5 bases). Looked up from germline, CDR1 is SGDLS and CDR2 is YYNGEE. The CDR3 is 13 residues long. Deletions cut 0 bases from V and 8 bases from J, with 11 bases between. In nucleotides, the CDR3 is TGTGCCAGCAGCGTAGCGGCAGGGCAGGGCTACACCTTC. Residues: CASSVAAGQGYTF.

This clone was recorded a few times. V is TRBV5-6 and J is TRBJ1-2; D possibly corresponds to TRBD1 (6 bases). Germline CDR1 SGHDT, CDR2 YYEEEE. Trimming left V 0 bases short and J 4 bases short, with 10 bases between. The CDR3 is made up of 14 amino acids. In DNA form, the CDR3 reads TGTGCCAGCAGCTTGGAGGGCAGGGGCTATGGCTACACCTTC. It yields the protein CASSLEGRGYGYTF.

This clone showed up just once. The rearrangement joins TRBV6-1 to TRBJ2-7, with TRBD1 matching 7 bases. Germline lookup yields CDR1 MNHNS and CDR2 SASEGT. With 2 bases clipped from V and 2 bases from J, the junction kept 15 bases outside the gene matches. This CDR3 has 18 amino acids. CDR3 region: CASSEQGQVSLPPYEQYV. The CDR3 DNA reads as TGTGCCAGCAGTGAACAAGGACAGGTGTCCCTCCCCCCCTACGAGCAGTACGTC.

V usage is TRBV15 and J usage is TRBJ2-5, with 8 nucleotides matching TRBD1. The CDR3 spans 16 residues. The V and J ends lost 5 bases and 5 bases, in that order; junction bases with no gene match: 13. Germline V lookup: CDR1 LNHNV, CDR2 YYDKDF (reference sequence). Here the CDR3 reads CATSLGTGSIGETQYF. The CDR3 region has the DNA TGTGCCACCAGCTTAGGGACAGGTTCTATCGGGGAGACCCAGTACTTC.

The DNA of the CDR3 is TGCGCCAGCAGTAAGGTAGGGGGTGACAACTATGGCTACACCTTC. It is translated as CASSKVGGDNYGYTF. The chain recombines TRBV5-1 with TRBJ1-2; tentatively, D is TRBD1 (6 bases). V was pared by 5 bases and J by 2 bases, with 16 bases between. The germline gives CDR1 SGHRS, CDR2 YFSETQ. This CDR3 contains 15 residues.

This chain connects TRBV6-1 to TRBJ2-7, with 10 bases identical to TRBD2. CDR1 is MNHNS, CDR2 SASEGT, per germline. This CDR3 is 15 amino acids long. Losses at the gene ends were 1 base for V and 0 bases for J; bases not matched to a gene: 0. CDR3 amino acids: CASSEGTSGSYEQYF. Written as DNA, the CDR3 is TGTGCCAGCAGTGAAGGGACTAGCGGCTCCTACGAGCAGTACTTC.

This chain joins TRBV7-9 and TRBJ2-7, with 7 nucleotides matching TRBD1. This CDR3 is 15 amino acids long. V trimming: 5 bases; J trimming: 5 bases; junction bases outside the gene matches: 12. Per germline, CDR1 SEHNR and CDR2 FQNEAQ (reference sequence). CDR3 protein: CASSHDPGQLDEQYF. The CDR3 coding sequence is TGTGCCAGCAGCCACGACCCGGGACAGCTGGACGAGCAGTACTTC.